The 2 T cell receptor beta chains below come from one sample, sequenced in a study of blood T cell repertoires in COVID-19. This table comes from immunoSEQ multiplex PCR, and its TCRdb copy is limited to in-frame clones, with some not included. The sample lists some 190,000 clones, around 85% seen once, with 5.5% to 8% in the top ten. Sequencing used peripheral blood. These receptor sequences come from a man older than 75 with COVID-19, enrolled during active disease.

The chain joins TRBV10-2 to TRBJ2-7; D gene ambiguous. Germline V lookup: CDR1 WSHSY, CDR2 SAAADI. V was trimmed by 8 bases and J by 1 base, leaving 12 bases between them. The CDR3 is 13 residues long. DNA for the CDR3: TGCGCCAGCGCGATGGAGATGTCCTACGAGCAGTACTTC. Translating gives CASAMEMSYEQYF.

In nucleotides, the CDR3 is TGTGCCAGCAGCTCAAGAGCGGGGGGGCCTGGAGATACGCAGTATTTT. It encodes CASSSRAGGPGDTQYF. This chain joins TRBV9 and TRBJ2-3; 10 nucleotides align to TRBD2. The CDR3 runs 16 residues. V shed 4 bases and J 5 bases; nucleotides not matched to a gene: 10. CDR1 and CDR2 from the germline V gene are SGDLS and YYNGEE.